This is a list of T cell receptor beta chains from one sample in a study of blood T cell repertoires in COVID-19. Generated by immunoSEQ multiplex PCR, the TCRdb table keeps only in-frame clones and is missing some. The sample gives roughly 250,000 clones, 75% to 90% of which show up once; about 6.3% is in the top ten. The material sequenced was PBMCs or T cells enriched from blood (not recorded which). These receptors all stem from a woman in her twenties or thirties with acute COVID-19. Each CDR3 is given with its conserved first and last residue.

J: TRBJ2-1; V: TRBV28; length: 14; CDR3: CASSLTGSYNEQFF
J: TRBJ2-3; V: TRBV28; length: 13; CDR3: CASRNPAGGTQYF
J: TRBJ1-5; V: TRBV4-1; length: 17; CDR3: CASSQDPPAGSNQPQHF
J: TRBJ2-7; V: TRBV15; length: 14; CDR3: CATSRALANLEQYF
J: TRBJ2-7; V: TRBV27; length: 16; CDR3: CASSTRLAGGHLEQYF
J: TRBJ1-5; V: TRBV11-2; length: 17; CDR3: CASSRGGGTDSNQPQHF
J: TRBJ2-1; V: TRBV28; length: 14; CDR3: CASSLVSSYNEQFF
J: TRBJ1-1; V: TRBV6-5; length: 13; CDR3: CASRQTLNTEAFF
J: TRBJ1-5; V: TRBV6-4; length: 15; CDR3: CASYTRTRCNQPQHF
J: TRBJ2-3; V: TRBV19; length: 18; CDR3: CASSKRPGQGASTDTQYF
J: TRBJ2-1; V: TRBV9; length: 15; CDR3: CASSVVGGIRNEQFF
J: TRBJ1-1; V: TRBV12-5; length: 11; CDR3: CASGFKTEAFF
J: TRBJ1-2; V: TRBV7-3; length: 15; CDR3: CASSLVPGGSGGYTF
J: TRBJ2-2; V: TRBV18; length: 14; CDR3: CASSPSGDTGELFF